This entry features one TCR beta chain sequence. What it binds is unknown. Per germline, CDR1 MRHNA and CDR2 SNTAGT. Trimming cost V 9 bases and J 4 bases; bases outside gene matches: 6. The CDR3 loop spans 13 amino acids. Use of 60 Vbeta and 13 Jbeta primers characterized the PCR. Method: immunoSEQ multiplex PCR; TCRdb's copy keeps in-frame clones and lacks some. The sample contains 140,000 or so clones, roughly 80% of which appear only once. This sample was taken from a study of cytomegalovirus exposure and HLA in healthy donors. Regarding the study as a whole: The study found most TCR sequences rare, yet found some public TCRs in many donors. Specificity of a few CMV-associated chains for CMV antigens was verified in vitro. There were several of the most significant clusters that appeared linked to common viral pathogens in a later analysis.

This TCR came from a woman aged 25 to 45 in good health and CMV-seronegative. Sequenced input: PBMCs. The V gene is TRBV6-4, the J gene TRBJ1-5; TRBD1 agrees at 7 bases. The CDR3 region has the DNA TGTGCCAGTGGGGACAGTAGAAATCAGCCCCAGCATTTT. Translating gives CASGDSRNQPQHF.